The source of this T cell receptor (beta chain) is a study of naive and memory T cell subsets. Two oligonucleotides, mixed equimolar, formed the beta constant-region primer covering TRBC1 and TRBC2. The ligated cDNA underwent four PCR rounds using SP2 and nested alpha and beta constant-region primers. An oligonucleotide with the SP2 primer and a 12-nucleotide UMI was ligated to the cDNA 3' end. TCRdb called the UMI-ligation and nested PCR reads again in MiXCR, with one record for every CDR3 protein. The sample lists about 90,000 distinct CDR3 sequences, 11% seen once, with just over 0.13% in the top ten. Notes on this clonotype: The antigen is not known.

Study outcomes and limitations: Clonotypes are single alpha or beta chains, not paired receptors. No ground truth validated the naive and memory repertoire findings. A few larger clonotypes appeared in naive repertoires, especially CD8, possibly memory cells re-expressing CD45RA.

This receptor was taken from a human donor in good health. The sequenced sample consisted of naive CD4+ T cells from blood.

CDR3: CASTLIGGGVAFF. The CDR3 DNA is TGTGCCAGTACTCTCATCGGGGGGGGAGTTGCTTTCTTT. V gene TRBV19 combines with J gene TRBJ1-1; a weak D match, TRBD1 (5 bases). The CDR3 runs 13 residues. The germline V gene encodes CDR1 LNHDA and CDR2 SQIVND (reference sequence). With 7 bases removed from V and 11 bases from J, the gap between germline ends came to 20 bases.